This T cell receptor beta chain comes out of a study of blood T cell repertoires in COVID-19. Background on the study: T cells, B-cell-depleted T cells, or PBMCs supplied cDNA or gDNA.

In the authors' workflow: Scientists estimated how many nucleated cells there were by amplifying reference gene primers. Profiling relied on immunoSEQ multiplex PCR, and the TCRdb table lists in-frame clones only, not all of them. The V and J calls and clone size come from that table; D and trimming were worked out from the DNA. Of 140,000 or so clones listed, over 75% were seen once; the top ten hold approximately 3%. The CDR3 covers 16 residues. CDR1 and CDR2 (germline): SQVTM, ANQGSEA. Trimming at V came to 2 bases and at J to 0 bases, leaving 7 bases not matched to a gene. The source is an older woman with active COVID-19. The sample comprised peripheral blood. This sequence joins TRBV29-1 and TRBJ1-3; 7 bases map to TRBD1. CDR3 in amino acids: CSVEQRTGLSGNTIYF. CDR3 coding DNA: TGCAGCGTTGAACAGCGGACAGGTCTCTCTGGAAACACCATATATTTT.